Following are 21 T cell receptor beta chains from one sample sequenced in a study of T cell responses to AZD1222 COVID-19 vaccine. Using immunoSEQ multiplex PCR, the repertoire was profiled, and TCRdb retains in-frame clones only, with some absent. The sample yields roughly 120,000 clones, roughly 93% seen once. This specimen was peripheral blood, taken on day 0 of AZD1222 vaccination. These receptors were taken from an adult in good health.

V and J are TRBV29-1 and TRBJ2-1; D could derive from TRBD1 or TRBD2 (5 bases each). Trimming left V 4 bases short and J 13 bases short, with 17 bases between. The V gene's germline CDR1 is SQVTM and CDR2 ANQGSEA. The CDR3 is 12 amino acids. The CDR3 protein is CSVGWGELDQFF. CDR3 nucleotides: TGCAGCGTTGGGTGGGGCGAACTAGATCAGTTCTTC.

V gene TRBV18 combines with J gene TRBJ2-1, with a tentative D call TRBD2 (6 bases). The CDR3 runs to 17 residues. Germline V CDR1 and CDR2: KGHSH, LQKENI. The V gene lost 1 base and the J gene lost 0 bases, with 13 bases spanning the gap. In DNA, the CDR3 is TGTGCCAGCTCACCACTTGAGGGACTTGACTCCTACAATGAGCAGTTCTTC. Translation gives CASSPLEGLDSYNEQFF.

CDR3 sequence: CASGTGANEKLFF. DNA for the CDR3: TGTGCCAGTGGGACAGGGGCTAATGAAAAACTGTTTTTT. V and J are TRBV19 and TRBJ1-4; 10 nucleotides align to TRBD1. Per the germline V gene, CDR1 is LNHDA and CDR2 is SQIVND (reference sequence). V dropped 8 bases and J dropped 3; count of bases not matched to a gene: 0. CDR3 length: 13 amino acids.

This clone was detected only once. V gene TRBV19 combines with J gene TRBJ2-1; 10 bases match TRBD2. V dropped 5 bases and J dropped 10; count of bases not matched to a gene: 14. The CDR3 consists of 16 residues. From germline, CDR1 is LNHDA and CDR2 SQIVND (reference sequence). The CDR3 spells CASSHLWLAGVIEQFF. CDR3 DNA: TGTGCCAGTAGTCACCTTTGGCTAGCGGGAGTTATCGAGCAGTTCTTC.

The V and J genes are TRBV9 and TRBJ1-3; the D is unclear. V was shortened by 3 bases and J by 0 bases, with 19 bases between the two germline ends. The CDR3 runs 18 residues. Germline V lookup: CDR1 SGDLS, CDR2 YYNGEE. The CDR3 nucleotides read TGTGCCAGCAGCGAAGCCGGCACTGTTGTCCGCTCTGGAAACACCATATATTTT. Its protein is CASSEAGTVVRSGNTIYF.

The CDR3 protein is CASSFSTDTQYF. The CDR3 nucleotides read TGTGCCAGCAGCTTCAGCACAGATACGCAGTATTTT. The V call is TRBV5-4, the J call TRBJ2-3; D is unclear. This CDR3 is built from 12 residues. CDR1 is SGHNT and CDR2 is YYREEE in the germline V gene (reference sequence). Trimming took 2 bases from V and 0 from J, leaving 1 base between them.

This clone is a singleton in its sample. The genes are TRBV28 and TRBJ2-1; D gene unclear. V was pared by 5 bases and J by 6 bases, with 11 bases between. The CDR3 sequence is 13 residues long. CDR1 is MDHEN, CDR2 SYDVKM, per germline. As DNA, the CDR3 is TGTGCCAGCAGTCCGCCGAGGCGCAATGAGCAGTTCTTC. Translation: CASSPPRRNEQFF. Combining the CDR3 with reference TRBV28 and TRBJ2-1 gives the whole variable domain DVKVTQSSRYLVKRTGEKVFLECVQDMDHENMFWYRQDPGLGLRLIYFSYDVKMKEKGDIPEGYSVSREKKERFSLILESASTNQTSMYLCASSPPRRNEQFFGPGTRLTVL.

The V gene is TRBV28, the J gene TRBJ1-3; 9 nucleotides align to TRBD1. The CDR3 contains 17 residues. In germline, CDR1 is MDHEN, CDR2 SYDVKM. V shed 7 bases and J 1 base; nucleotides not matched to a gene: 11. DNA of the CDR3: TGTGCCAGCACCGCATCGACAGGGGGAAGGTCTGGAAACACCATATATTTT. This translates into CASTASTGGRSGNTIYF. The full variable domain, with the rest looked up from reference TRBV28 and TRBJ1-3, is DVKVTQSSRYLVKRTGEKVFLECVQDMDHENMFWYRQDPGLGLRLIYFSYDVKMKEKGDIPEGYSVSREKKERFSLILESASTNQTSMYLCASTASTGGRSGNTIYFGEGSWLTVV.

The chain couples TRBV12-3 or TRBV12-4 to TRBJ2-7; TRBD2 might be the D (6 bases). This CDR3 contains 12 residues. The ends were cut back, 6 bases at V and 4 bases at J, with 10 bases in the middle. The CDR3 loop reads CASREGGYEQYF. CDR3 nucleotides: TGTGCCAGCAGGGAAGGAGGGTACGAGCAGTACTTC.

This clone came up a few times. The rearrangement uses TRBV6-2 or TRBV6-3 and TRBJ1-2; 7 bases map to TRBD1. Germline loops: CDR1 MNHEY, CDR2 SVGEGT. V was clipped by 6 bases and J by 7 bases; unmatched bases: 5. This CDR3 region has 12 residues. Here the CDR3 DNA reads TGTGCCAGCAGCCCCCAGGGGGGTGGCTACACCTTC. As protein: CASSPQGGGYTF.

This clone has more than one count but fewer than ten. CDR3 coding DNA: TGTGCCAGCAGGCTTTTGACGGGGGAACCCCTCCACTTT. Amino acids: CASRLLTGEPLHF. The chain links TRBV28 to TRBJ1-6, with D possibly matching TRBD1 (5 bases). Germline CDR1 MDHEN, CDR2 SYDVKM. This CDR3 is 13 amino acids long. Deletions cut 6 bases from V and 12 bases from J, with 15 bases between.

The chain is built from TRBV6-5 and TRBJ2-7, with a weak D call TRBD1 (5 bases). Germline V gene lookup returns CDR1 MNHEY and CDR2 SVGAGI. V was cut by 7 bases and J by 4 bases, with 17 bases left in between. The CDR3 has 14 residues. As DNA, the CDR3 is TGTGCCAGCATTCCCCGAACAGGATTTTACGAGCAGTACTTC. As protein: CASIPRTGFYEQYF.

The gene calls are TRBV3-1 (or the pseudogene TRBV3-2) and TRBJ2-3; 16 nucleotides line up with TRBD2. CDR1 and CDR2 from the germline V gene are LGHDT and YNNKEL (reference sequence). The V segment lost 3 bases and the J segment 5 bases; nucleotides outside the gene matches: 8. This CDR3 contains 18 residues. The CDR3 loop reads CASSQGTSGRAGGDTQYF. CDR3 nucleotides: TGTGCCAGCAGCCAGGGGACTAGCGGGAGGGCCGGTGGAGATACGCAGTATTTT.

The V and J genes are TRBV6-4 and TRBJ2-7, with D perhaps matching TRBD1 (5 bases). Germline loops: CDR1 MRHNA, CDR2 SNTAGT. V was cut by 7 bases and J by 2 bases, with 18 bases left in between. The CDR3 consists of 15 residues. Here the CDR3 DNA reads TGTGCCAGCATCCAGTTAGCCCAGGGAACCTACGAGCAGTACTTC. Translated, it gives CASIQLAQGTYEQYF.

This clone was found once. The CDR3 coding sequence is TGTGCCTGGAACGGGGGGGCCAATCAGCCCCAGCATTTT. It yields the protein CAWNGGANQPQHF. The chain joins TRBV30 to TRBJ1-5; tentatively, D is TRBD1 (6 bases). Germline lookup yields CDR1 GTSNPN and CDR2 SVGIG (reference sequence). Trimming left V 4 bases short and J 3 bases short, with 10 bases between. The CDR3 runs to 13 residues.

The J gene is TRBJ1-4, the V gene TRBV7-8; D unresolved. Per germline, CDR1 SGHVS and CDR2 FQNEAQ. Trimming cost V 4 bases and J 8 bases, with 17 bases left between them. This CDR3 spans 15 amino acids. The CDR3 coding sequence is TGTGCCAGCAGCTCAGGTCCTGGGCGCAGCGAAAAACTGTTTTTT. Translating gives CASSSGPGRSEKLFF.

This chain links TRBV27 with TRBJ1-5; D ambiguous. Germline loops: CDR1 MNHEY, CDR2 SMNVEV (reference sequence). V lost 7 bases and J lost 0, with 16 bases in between. The CDR3 runs 16 residues. CDR3 in DNA: TGTGCCAGCACCCCGAGTGGGATTAATAGCAATCAGCCCCAGCATTTT. Translated, it gives CASTPSGINSNQPQHF.

The rearrangement uses TRBV6-5 and TRBJ2-5; D may be TRBD1 (5 bases). Germline CDR1 reads MNHEY; CDR2 reads SVGAGI. The CDR3 consists of 13 residues. The V end lost 6 bases, the J end lost 0 bases, and 8 bases lay between the germline ends. CDR3 residues: CASRNRNQETQYF. CDR3 bases: TGTGCCAGCAGGAACAGGAACCAAGAGACCCAGTACTTC.

The CDR3 DNA follows: TGTGCCAGCAGCCCCGCTTTCGAGCAGTACTTC. It specifies CASSPAFEQYF. The chain links TRBV28 to TRBJ2-7; D gene ambiguous. The ends were cut back, 6 bases at V and 6 bases at J, with 9 bases in the middle. CDR1 MDHEN and CDR2 SYDVKM come from the germline V gene. This CDR3 contains 11 residues.

This chain connects TRBV7-9 to TRBJ1-1; D possibly corresponds to TRBD1 (5 bases). Trimming cost V 0 bases and J 2 bases, with 7 bases left between them. The CDR3 is 14 amino acids. Germline V gives CDR1 SEHNR, CDR2 FQNEAQ (reference sequence). The chain's CDR3 is CASSLAGANTEAFF. The CDR3 region has the DNA TGTGCCAGCAGCTTAGCAGGGGCCAACACTGAAGCTTTCTTT.

CDR3 coding DNA: TGTGCCAGCAGGACGGATAGCAATCAGCCCCAGCATTTT. Translated: CASRTDSNQPQHF. This chain uses TRBV28 with TRBJ1-5; no clear D. Germline V CDR1 and CDR2: MDHEN, SYDVKM. V lost 6 bases to trimming and J lost 0 bases, with 6 bases between them. The CDR3 is made up of 13 amino acids.